This TCR beta chain was captured by sequencing in a study of blood T cell repertoires in COVID-19. Overall study context: COVID-19 samples from acute and convalescent phases originated in the United States, Italy and Spain. Nucleic acid was either cDNA or gDNA, and it came from T cells, B-cell-depleted T cells, or PBMCs.

Authors' processing steps: How many nucleated cells were present was estimated from reference gene primer amplification. Generated by immunoSEQ multiplex PCR, the TCRdb table keeps only in-frame clones and is missing some. The V and J calls and clone size are taken from that table; D and trimming were inferred from the DNA. Among 100,000 to 150,000 clones listed, around 81% were seen once. The CDR3 length is 18 residues. The germline CDR1 and CDR2 sequences are KGHDR and SFDVKD. Trimming at V came to 4 bases and at J to 4 bases, leaving 14 bases not matched to a gene. One Seattle source followed patients from active infection through their disease course.

The V call is TRBV24-1, the J call TRBJ2-1; 8 bases are a match to TRBD1. The TCR comes from a man aged 30 to 45 with COVID-19, enrolled during active disease. The sample comprised peripheral blood. In nucleotides, the CDR3 is TGTGCCACCAGTGACCCTAATGGCAGGGGGCGTATGTACAATGAGCAGTTCTTC. Its protein product is CATSDPNGRGRMYNEQFF.